Detailed here is one T cell receptor (beta chain). V lost 4 bases, J lost 11 bases, and 8 bases lay in between. From germline, CDR1 is MNHNS and CDR2 SASEGT. The CDR3 extends over 10 amino acids. This sample stems from a study of human T cells and chemical hapten exposure. In TCRdb, the RACE reads were re-called with MiXCR into one record per CDR3 protein. Seen here are 340,000 or so distinct CDR3 sequences, around 7% observed once, and the top ten hold 7.5% to 9%. Time point denoted: patch test 1, 2 weeks after DPC sensitization. Described treatment: therapeutic diphenylcyclopropenone sensitization with weekly scalp DPC.

Here the sequenced sample was whole blood, taken in connection with sensitization to the hapten diphenylcyclopropenone (DPC). This chain connects TRBV6-1 to TRBJ1-1; D ambiguous. This TCR came from a woman younger than 30 with alopecia areata. Some clones in this sample may be carry-over from other donors' samples. This CDR3 is CASSVGSAFF. CDR3 DNA: TGTGCCAGCAGTGTCGGGAGCGCTTTCTTT.